Below, one T cell receptor beta chain is given with its context. Assay: immunoSEQ multiplex PCR; the TCRdb copy retains only in-frame clones and omits some. The table records a few million clones, about 92% of them present only once. The data belong to a study of shared clonotypes between healthy human individuals. Overall study: Every donor yielded three CD4 naive, three CD4 memory, two CD8 naive and one CD8 memory plate.

The specimen sequenced was naive CD4+ T cells from PBMCs. Sample subset: CD45RA+ positively selected. The sequence was obtained from a man in his late teens or twenties in good health. Some clones in this sample may be carry-over from other donors' samples.

CDR3 residues: CASSLDGPNYNEQFF. In nucleotides, the CDR3 is TGCGCCAGCAGCTTGGATGGGCCCAACTACAATGAGCAGTTCTTC. This chain joins TRBV5-1 and TRBJ2-1; D gene unclear. Germline V gene sequence: CDR1 SGHRS, CDR2 YFSETQ. Trimming took 0 bases from V and 3 from J, leaving 10 bases between them. The CDR3 runs 15 residues.